Included here is one TCR beta chain sequence, with context. This record comes from a study of shared clonotypes between healthy human individuals. Study-level information: Used for every donor were three CD4 naive, three CD4 memory, two CD8 naive and one CD8 memory plate.

Measured with immunoSEQ multiplex PCR; TCRdb has only the in-frame clones, and not every one. The top ten clones hold 0.32% of a sample with roughly 400,000 clones, about 96% of them seen once. J was trimmed by 7 bases and V by 1 base; bases with no gene match: 19. This CDR3 contains 19 residues. Germline-derived CDR1 and CDR2 are MDHEN and SYDVKM. The sample consisted of memory CD8+ T cells sorted from blood. The subset denotes: CD45RO+ cells pooled with CCR7-negative TemRA cells. This TCR derives from a man aged 30 to 45 in good health. The V and J genes are TRBV28 and TRBJ1-1; 9 bases map to TRBD1. CDR3 amino acids: CASSLSFRFGTGSEGEAFF. The CDR3 DNA is TGTGCCAGCAGTTTATCTTTTAGGTTCGGGACAGGGTCCGAGGGTGAAGCTTTCTTT.